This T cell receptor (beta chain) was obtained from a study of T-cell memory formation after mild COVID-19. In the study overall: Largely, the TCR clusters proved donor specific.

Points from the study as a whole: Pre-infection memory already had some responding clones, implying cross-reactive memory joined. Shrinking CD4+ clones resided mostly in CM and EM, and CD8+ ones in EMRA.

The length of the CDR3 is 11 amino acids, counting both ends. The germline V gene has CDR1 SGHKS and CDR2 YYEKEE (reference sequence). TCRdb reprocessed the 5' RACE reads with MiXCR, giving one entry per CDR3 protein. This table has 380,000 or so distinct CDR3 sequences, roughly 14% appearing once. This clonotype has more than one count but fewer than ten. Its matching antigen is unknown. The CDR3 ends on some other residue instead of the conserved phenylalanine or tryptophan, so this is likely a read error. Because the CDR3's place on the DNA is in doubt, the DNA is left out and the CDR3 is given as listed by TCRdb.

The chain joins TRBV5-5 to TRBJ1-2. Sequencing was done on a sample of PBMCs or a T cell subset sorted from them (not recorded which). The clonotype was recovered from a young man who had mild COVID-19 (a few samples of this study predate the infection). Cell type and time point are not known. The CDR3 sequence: CVSSLAATVVV.